This T cell receptor (beta chain) was sequenced during a study of cytomegalovirus exposure and HLA in healthy donors. Germline CDR1 and CDR2: MNHNS and SASEGT. The CDR3 loop spans 13 amino acids. V lost 5 bases, J lost 7 bases, and 7 bases stayed unmatched. Both 60 Vbeta primers and 13 Jbeta primers went into the PCR. TCRdb's copy holds only in-frame clones and misses some; the assay was immunoSEQ multiplex PCR. The profile shows some 140,000 clones, roughly three quarters of them singletons. The source of this sequence is a man aged 25-40 years in good health and CMV-seropositive. Sequenced sample: PBMCs. V is TRBV6-1 and J is TRBJ2-7; 8 bases fit TRBD1. Here the CDR3 reads CASSWGQVGEQYF. In nucleotides, the CDR3 is TGTGCCAGCAGTTGGGGACAGGTAGGGGAGCAGTACTTC.